This T cell receptor (beta chain) was documented in a study of cytomegalovirus exposure and HLA in healthy donors. Regarding the study as a whole: The study labeled 150 to 200 TCR beta chains cytomegalovirus-associated.

The germline V gene encodes CDR1 SGHNT and CDR2 YENEEA. The length of the CDR3 is 14 residues. Trimming cost V 3 bases and J 3 bases, with 9 bases left between them. A remark on this clone: Its target is unknown.

Sequencing used immunoSEQ multiplex PCR; TCRdb keeps in-frame clones, though not all of them. This table holds 150,000 or so clones, about 89% found once. The study drew the donors from its roughly 120-subject validation cohort, separate from the approximately 700-subject first cohort. The sequence was obtained from a woman between 18 and 29 years old in good health and CMV-seropositive. Sequenced material: PBMCs. The chain couples TRBV11-3 to TRBJ2-1, with a possible D match to TRBD2 (6 bases). CDR3 coding DNA: TGTGCCAGCAGCTTGGAGGGTGACTACAATGAGCAGTTCTTC. This translates into CASSLEGDYNEQFF. Variable domain in full (rest from reference TRBV11-3 and TRBJ2-1): EAGVVQSPRYKIIEKKQPVAFWCNPISGHNTLYWYLQNLGQGPELLIRYENEEAVDDSQLPKDRFSAERLKGVDSTLKIQPAELGDSAVYLCASSLEGDYNEQFFGPGTRLTVL.